This T cell receptor beta chain was retrieved from a study of CD8+CD57+ T cells in acquired aplastic anemia. Background on the study: Mean DNA quantity obtained from sorted CD4+ and CD8+ cells was around 2.9 ug. Healthy-donor CD4+ cells averaged roughly 10.8 million reads. Whole-study findings and limits: Comparison of patients with controls identified approximately 28 shared CD8+ CDR3 sequences.

Genomic DNA was employed as the template in profiling TCR beta VDJ and CDR3. TCRdb re-derived calls from the reads in MiXCR, one entry per CDR3 protein. In the table there are around 33,000 distinct CDR3 sequences, 76% of which are singletons. Trimming removed 3 bases from V and 2 bases from J, with 11 bases in between. CDR1 and CDR2 (germline): ENHRY, SYGVKD. The CDR3 is made up of 14 amino acids. With regard to this clonotype: Its antigen is not known.

The J gene is TRBJ2-7, the V gene TRBV10-3; D call uncertain. The sequencing sample was made of sorted CD4+, CD8+, or CD8+CD57+ T cells (not recorded which) from PBMCs. The origin of this receptor is a human donor in good health, serving as a control. The DNA for the CDR3 is TGTGCCATCAGTGATTTTGACTTCGCCTACGAGCAGTACTTC. Its protein is CAISDFDFAYEQYF.